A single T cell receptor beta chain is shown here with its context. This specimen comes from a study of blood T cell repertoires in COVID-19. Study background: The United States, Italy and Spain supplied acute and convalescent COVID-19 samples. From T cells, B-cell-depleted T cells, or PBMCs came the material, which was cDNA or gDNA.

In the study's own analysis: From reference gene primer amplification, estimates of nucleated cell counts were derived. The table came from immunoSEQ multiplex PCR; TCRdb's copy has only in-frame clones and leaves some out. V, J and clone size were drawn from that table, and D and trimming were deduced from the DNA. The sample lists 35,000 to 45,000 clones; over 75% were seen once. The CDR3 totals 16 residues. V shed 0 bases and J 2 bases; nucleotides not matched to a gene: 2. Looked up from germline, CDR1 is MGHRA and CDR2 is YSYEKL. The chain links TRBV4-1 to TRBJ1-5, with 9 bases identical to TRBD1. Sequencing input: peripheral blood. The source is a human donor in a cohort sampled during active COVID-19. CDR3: CASSQDGTGRNQPQHF. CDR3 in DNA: TGCGCCAGCAGCCAAGATGGGACAGGGCGCAATCAGCCCCAGCATTTT.